The 15 T cell receptor beta chains below all came from one sample that was sequenced in a study of cytomegalovirus exposure and HLA in healthy donors. The PCR ran on 60 Vbeta and 13 Jbeta primers. Repertoires were generated with immunoSEQ multiplex PCR, while TCRdb's copy carries only in-frame clones and drops some. The data show around 37,000 clones, with around 69% seen just once and approximately 6% held by the top ten. Sequencing used PBMCs. The receptors were gathered from a man aged 25-40 years in good health and CMV-seronegative.

This clone was detected only a few times. This rearrangement joins TRBV6-1 to TRBJ2-1; 7 bases are a match to TRBD1. From germline, CDR1 is MNHNS and CDR2 SASEGT. V shed 3 bases and J 10 bases; nucleotides not matched to a gene: 6. The CDR3 is 13 amino acids. This chain's CDR3 is CASSDTGVSEQFF. Written as DNA, the CDR3 is TGTGCCAGCAGTGACACAGGGGTCTCAGAGCAGTTCTTC.

V is TRBV2 and J is TRBJ1-1; D uncertain. Germline CDR1 SNHLY, CDR2 FYNNEI. CDR3 length equals 14 residues. V gave up 4 bases and J gave up 0 bases, with 9 bases separating them. The DNA of the CDR3 is TGTGCCAGCAGTGGCGGACTGATGAACACTGAAGCTTTCTTT. Protein sequence: CASSGGLMNTEAFF.

The V call is TRBV30, the J call TRBJ1-3; tentative D call: TRBD1 (5 bases). In germline, CDR1 is GTSNPN, CDR2 SVGIG (reference sequence). With 3 bases removed from V and 0 bases from J, the gap between germline ends came to 9 bases. This CDR3 comprises 14 residues. CDR3 bases: TGTGCCTGGAGCCCAGGGTCCTCTGGAAACACCATATATTTT. It encodes CAWSPGSSGNTIYF.

The chain uses TRBV28 and TRBJ2-3, with 8 bases matching TRBD2. This CDR3 has 16 residues. Germline V lookup: CDR1 MDHEN, CDR2 SYDVKM. With V trimmed by 7 bases and J by 6 bases, 15 bases remained unmatched. The CDR3 region is CASKGWRSGSADTQYF. The CDR3 bases are TGTGCCAGCAAGGGATGGAGGAGCGGGAGCGCGGATACGCAGTATTTT. Variable domain in full (rest from reference TRBV28 and TRBJ2-3): DVKVTQSSRYLVKRTGEKVFLECVQDMDHENMFWYRQDPGLGLRLIYFSYDVKMKEKGDIPEGYSVSREKKERFSLILESASTNQTSMYLCASKGWRSGSADTQYFGPGTRLTVL.

The rearrangement joins TRBV7-3 to TRBJ2-7; 10 bases line up with TRBD1. Germline values: CDR1 SGHTA, CDR2 FQGTGA. V trimming: 3 bases; J trimming: 2 bases; junction bases outside the gene matches: 4. The CDR3 has 15 amino acids. The CDR3 region is CASSFSGQGAYEQYF. CDR3 DNA: TGTGCCAGCAGCTTCAGCGGACAGGGGGCCTACGAGCAGTACTTC.

This clone was detected only once. The chain recombines TRBV11-1 with TRBJ2-2; TRBD2 agrees at 7 bases. Germline V gene lookup returns CDR1 SGHAT and CDR2 FQDESV (reference sequence). The V segment lost 3 bases and the J segment 6 bases; nucleotides outside the gene matches: 10. The length of the CDR3 is 16 residues. The CDR3 region is CASSFRAGVRAGELFF. The CDR3, as DNA: TGTGCCAGCAGCTTTCGGGCGGGAGTCCGGGCCGGGGAGCTGTTTTTT.

The rearrangement uses TRBV18 and TRBJ2-1; 8 bases are a match to TRBD2. V lost 2 bases and J lost 6; bases outside the gene matches: 6. Germline V lookup: CDR1 KGHSH, CDR2 LQKENI. This CDR3 contains 15 residues. This chain's CDR3 is CASSPTSGPINEQFF. CDR3 DNA sequence: TGTGCCAGCTCACCAACTAGCGGACCGATCAATGAGCAGTTCTTC.

This chain joins TRBV19 and TRBJ2-5; a weak D match, TRBD1 (5 bases). Germline V CDR1 and CDR2: LNHDA, SQIVND (reference sequence). Trimming shortened V by 3 bases and J by 5 bases, and 10 bases separated the two germline ends. CDR3 length equals 13 residues. This CDR3 is CASSISRAETQYF. DNA of the CDR3: TGTGCCAGTAGTATCTCCAGGGCTGAGACCCAGTACTTC.

The chain employs TRBV2 and TRBJ1-2, with D unresolved. The CDR3 runs to 13 residues. The V gene's germline CDR1 is SNHLY and CDR2 FYNNEI. V was cut by 5 bases and J by 3 bases, with 10 bases left in between. The CDR3 sequence is CASSLGSDYGYTF. CDR3 nucleotide sequence: TGTGCCAGCAGTTTGGGGAGTGACTATGGCTACACCTTC.

This clone was observed once. J is TRBJ2-2 and V is TRBV5-1; 15 bases fit TRBD2. The CDR3 loop spans 16 amino acids. CDR1 and CDR2 (germline): SGHRS, YFSETQ. Trimming at V came to 4 bases and at J to 6 bases, leaving 4 bases not matched to a gene. The CDR3 sequence is CASSMGLAGGPGELFF. CDR3 DNA: TGCGCCAGCAGCATGGGACTAGCGGGGGGTCCCGGGGAGCTGTTTTTT.

This clone is classed as medium-sized (0.01 to 0.1%). J is TRBJ2-1 and V is TRBV27; tentative D call: TRBD2 (6 bases). Trimming shortened V by 8 bases and J by 10 bases, and 12 bases separated the two germline ends. The CDR3 spans 11 residues. Germline V gene data show CDR1 as MNHEY and CDR2 as SMNVEV (reference sequence). The CDR3 bases are TGTGCCAGCGGGGGGTTAGGCGAGCAGTTCTTC. Amino acids: CASGGLGEQFF.

The chain combines TRBV28 with TRBJ2-3, with 7 bases matching TRBD1. V trimming: 7 bases; J trimming: 2 bases; junction bases outside the gene matches: 9. CDR3 length equals 15 residues. The germline gives CDR1 MDHEN, CDR2 SYDVKM. CDR3: CASTQPGQNTDTQYF. The DNA of the CDR3 is TGTGCCAGCACCCAACCGGGACAGAACACAGATACGCAGTATTTT.

The chain recombines TRBV6-5 with TRBJ2-4; no clear D. Germline V gene lookup returns CDR1 MNHEY and CDR2 SVGAGI. This CDR3 is 16 amino acids long. With 2 bases removed from V and 0 bases from J, the gap between germline ends came to 11 bases. The chain's CDR3 is CASSYDISIAKNIQYF. The CDR3 coding sequence is TGTGCCAGCAGTTACGACATCTCAATAGCCAAAAACATTCAGTACTTC.

This clone turned up a few times. The chain recombines TRBV5-1 with TRBJ1-1, with D possibly TRBD1 on 6 matching bases. The CDR3 extends over 16 amino acids. Trimming removed 4 bases at V and 2 bases at J, with 18 bases between. The germline CDR1 and CDR2 sequences are SGHRS and YFSETQ. The CDR3 region has the DNA TGCGCCAGCAGCCCAGGACAGAGACTGTCAAACACTGAAGCTTTCTTT. It codes for CASSPGQRLSNTEAFF.

The chain has TRBV5-1 and TRBJ2-7; 10 bases are a match to TRBD2. Per the germline V gene, CDR1 is SGHRS and CDR2 is YFSETQ. Trimming took 0 bases from V and 0 from J; bases not matched to a gene: 9. The CDR3 has 18 residues. The CDR3 protein is CASSLAPTSGVSSYEQYF. CDR3 sequence (DNA): TGCGCCAGCAGCTTGGCCCCTACTAGCGGGGTGAGCTCCTACGAGCAGTACTTC.